The next 17 T cell receptor beta chains were all read from a single sample in a study of cytomegalovirus exposure and HLA in healthy donors. The protocol was immunoSEQ multiplex PCR, while the TCRdb copy is restricted to in-frame clones and leaves out a portion. The profile covers some 150,000 clones, with around 88% appearing a single time and approximately 7.5% taken by the ten largest. The sequencing input was PBMCs. These receptors were collected from a woman aged 18-29 years in good health and CMV-seropositive.

This clone was observed a handful of times. This chain links TRBV4-1 with TRBJ2-3, with 7 bases fitting TRBD2. From germline, CDR1 is MGHRA and CDR2 YSYEKL. Trimming at V came to 3 bases and at J to 3 bases, leaving 12 bases not matched to a gene. CDR3 length: 17 residues. In nucleotides, the CDR3 is TGCGCCAGCAGCCAGGCCAGTGGGGGGGGGTTAACAGATACGCAGTATTTT. Translated: CASSQASGGGLTDTQYF.

CDR3 residues: CASSDIAGVYNEQFF. The CDR3 coding sequence is TGTGCCAGCAGTGATATAGCGGGAGTTTACAATGAGCAGTTCTTC. The gene calls are TRBV6-1 and TRBJ2-1; TRBD2 matches at 9 bases. The CDR3 extends over 15 amino acids. Germline V gene data show CDR1 as MNHNS and CDR2 as SASEGT. Germline trimming cut 3 bases from V and 4 bases from J; bases unmatched to any gene: 4.

V usage is TRBV30 and J usage is TRBJ2-5, with D possibly matching TRBD2 (5 bases). The V and J ends lost 3 bases and 1 base respectively, with 15 bases between them. The length of the CDR3 is 15 residues. The germline gives CDR1 GTSNPN, CDR2 SVGIG (reference sequence). The CDR3 bases are TGTGCCTGGAGGGCTATGAGGGCGGTCCAAGAGACCCAGTACTTC. Amino acid sequence: CAWRAMRAVQETQYF.

The J gene is TRBJ2-1, the V gene TRBV19; 10 bases fit TRBD2. The V gene end was trimmed by 0 bases and the J gene end by 7 bases; junction bases not matched to a gene: 6. CDR3 length: 16 residues. CDR1 and CDR2 (germline): LNHDA, SQIVND (reference sequence). As DNA, the CDR3 is TGTGCCAGTAGTATAGATCTGGAACTAGCGGGGAATGAGCAGTTCTTC. Translated: CASSIDLELAGNEQFF.

V is TRBV19 and J is TRBJ1-2, with 10 bases identical to TRBD1. The junction had 11 bases not matched to a gene; V was cut back by 7 bases and J by 3 bases. The CDR3 totals 16 residues. CDR1 is LNHDA and CDR2 is SQIVND in the germline V gene (reference sequence). The CDR3 here is CASKKDRGGHHYGYTF. The CDR3 region has the DNA TGTGCCAGTAAAAAGGACAGGGGGGGCCATCACTATGGCTACACCTTC.

This chain joins TRBV7-8 and TRBJ1-5; 11 bases align to TRBD1. The CDR3 has 16 residues. CDR1 is SGHVS, CDR2 FQNEAQ, per germline. The ends lost 5 bases at V and 5 bases at J; junction bases unmatched: 8. The CDR3 reads CASSRPGQGAYQPQHF. In DNA, the CDR3 is TGTGCCAGCAGCCGTCCCGGACAGGGGGCGTATCAGCCCCAGCATTTT. Full variable domain (rest looked up from reference TRBV7-8 and TRBJ1-5): GAGVSQSPRYKVAKRGQDVALRCDPISGHVSLFWYQQALGQGPEFLTYFQNEAQLDKSGLPSDRFFAERPEGSVSTLKIQRTQQEDSAVYLCASSRPGQGAYQPQHFGDGTRLSIL.

This clone was seen just once. Other DNA sequences in this sample translate to the same CDR3. V gene TRBV18 combines with J gene TRBJ2-2; D possibly corresponds to TRBD1 (6 bases). The CDR3 sequence is 14 residues long. CDR1 is KGHSH and CDR2 is LQKENI in the germline V gene. Trimming left V 0 bases short and J 4 bases short, with 6 bases between. The CDR3: CASSPPGGTGELFF. The CDR3 DNA reads TGTGCCAGCTCACCACCAGGGGGCACCGGGGAGCTGTTTTTT. Full variable domain (rest looked up from reference TRBV18 and TRBJ2-2): NAGVMQNPRHLVRRRGQEARLRCSPMKGHSHVYWYRQLPEEGLKFMVYLQKENIIDESGMPKERFSAEFPKEGPSILRIQQVVRGDSAAYFCASSPPGGTGELFFGEGSRLTVL.

The CDR3 sequence: CASSADREDYGYTF. CDR3 nucleotides: TGTGCCAGCTCTGCGGACAGGGAGGACTATGGCTACACCTTC. V gene TRBV18 combines with J gene TRBJ1-2; 8 bases map to TRBD1. V dropped 6 bases and J dropped 3; count of bases not matched to a gene: 6. The CDR3 is made up of 14 amino acids. Per the germline V gene, CDR1 is KGHSH and CDR2 is LQKENI.

The CDR3 nucleotides read TGTGCCAGCAGTGAAGAATTAGCGGGGGGGCCGGAGACCCAGTACTTC. Translated: CASSEELAGGPETQYF. The gene calls are TRBV6-1 and TRBJ2-5, with 11 bases lining up with TRBD2. Germline V gene sequence: CDR1 MNHNS, CDR2 SASEGT. The trim removed 1 base at V and 5 bases at J, leaving 6 bases unmatched. This CDR3 has 16 residues.

This clone was detected only once. The V call is TRBV27, the J call TRBJ2-1; TRBD1 agrees at 9 bases. CDR3 length equals 16 residues. The V gene's germline CDR1 is MNHEY and CDR2 SMNVEV (reference sequence). J was trimmed by 8 bases and V by 2 bases; bases with no gene match: 10. CDR3 amino acids: CASSLAPGTGSYEQFF. CDR3 nucleotides: TGTGCCAGCAGTTTAGCCCCCGGGACAGGGAGCTATGAGCAGTTCTTC.

In its sample, this clone was seen a few times. V gene TRBV14 combines with J gene TRBJ2-3; the match to TRBD1 covers 7 bases. Looked up from germline, CDR1 is SGHDN and CDR2 is FVKESK. Trimming removed 5 bases from V and 1 base from J; junction bases left unmatched: 3. The length of the CDR3 is 14 residues. The CDR3 DNA is TGTGCCAGCAGCTTCGGACAGGGCACAGATACGCAGTATTTT. Encoded protein: CASSFGQGTDTQYF.

The chain joins TRBV18 to TRBJ2-7; 15 bases match TRBD2. Germline CDR1 reads KGHSH; CDR2 reads LQKENI. The CDR3 extends over 15 amino acids. The ends lost 3 bases at V and 6 bases at J; junction bases unmatched: 3. CDR3 in amino acids: CASSPGLAGGTEQYF. In DNA form, the CDR3 reads TGTGCCAGCTCACCCGGACTAGCGGGAGGGACCGAGCAGTACTTC.

Details on this clone: Other DNA variants within this sample encode the same CDR3. The chain links TRBV5-1 to TRBJ2-3; 12 bases line up with TRBD2. The CDR3 covers 15 residues. J was trimmed by 3 bases and V by 5 bases; bases with no gene match: 4. Looked up from germline, CDR1 is SGHRS and CDR2 is YFSETQ. The DNA of the CDR3 is TGCGCCAGCAGTACCGGGACTAGCGGGACAGATACGCAGTATTTT. Translated, it gives CASSTGTSGTDTQYF.

In its sample, this clone was seen once. CDR3 nucleotide sequence: TGTGCCAGCAGCGATAGCGGGACAGGGCTCTCTGGGGCCAACGTCCTGACTTTC. Translated: CASSDSGTGLSGANVLTF. V and J are TRBV5-4 and TRBJ2-6; tentative D call: TRBD1 (9 bases). V gave up 4 bases and J gave up 0 bases, with 17 bases separating them. The germline gives CDR1 SGHNT, CDR2 YYREEE (reference sequence). CDR3 length: 18 amino acids.

This rearrangement joins TRBV30 to TRBJ2-7, with a tentative D call TRBD1 (6 bases). This CDR3 has 15 residues. The V and J ends lost 0 bases and 3 bases respectively, with 15 bases between them. The germline gives CDR1 GTSNPN, CDR2 SVGIG (reference sequence). The CDR3 DNA reads TGTGCCTGGAGTGTAGGCCAGGGGATCTTCTACGAGCAGTACTTC. It is translated as CAWSVGQGIFYEQYF. The complete variable domain, with remaining parts taken from reference TRBV30 and TRBJ2-7, reads SQTIHQWPATLVQPVGSPLSLECTVEGTSNPNLYWYRQAAGRGLQLLFYSVGIGQISSEVPQNLSASRPQDRQFILSSKKLLLSDSGFYLCAWSVGQGIFYEQYFGPGTRLTVT.

The rearrangement uses TRBV10-1 and TRBJ1-1; 7 bases map to TRBD1. Trimming removed 6 bases from V and 7 bases from J; junction bases left unmatched: 11. In germline, CDR1 is WNHNN, CDR2 SYGVQD (reference sequence). The CDR3 has 14 amino acids. In DNA, the CDR3 is TGCGCCAGCAGCGCGAGAACAGGGGCGGTTGAAGCTTTCTTT. Translated: CASSARTGAVEAFF.

The chain recombines TRBV28 with TRBJ1-1; TRBD1 matches 7 bases. This CDR3 spans 17 amino acids. Germline CDR1 MDHEN, CDR2 SYDVKM. Trimming at V came to 3 bases and at J to 6 bases, leaving 16 bases not matched to a gene. The CDR3 DNA reads as TGTGCCAGCAGTTTGTGGTATTCGGAGACAGGGAATTCTGAAGCTTTCTTT. Translated, it gives CASSLWYSETGNSEAFF. Full variable domain (rest looked up from reference TRBV28 and TRBJ1-1): DVKVTQSSRYLVKRTGEKVFLECVQDMDHENMFWYRQDPGLGLRLIYFSYDVKMKEKGDIPEGYSVSREKKERFSLILESASTNQTSMYLCASSLWYSETGNSEAFFGQGTRLTVV.